The sample holds a few counts of the clone carrying this T cell receptor (beta chain). As yet, its antigen is unknown. The CDR3 is made up of 14 amino acids. Germline V gene sequence: CDR1 LNHNV, CDR2 YYDKDF (reference sequence). V lost 4 bases and J lost 3, with 13 bases in between. This entry belongs to a study of beta chain features in type 1 diabetes. Study at large: Investigators examined 107,917,701 sorted cells across all samples.

Study results and limitations: A moderate, significant TCRB CDR3 shortening appeared in type 1 diabetes across four CD4+ subsets. Type 1 diabetes patients had fewer VDJ junction insertions and more deletions. Cells with high TCR expression could be over-represented by cDNA sequencing.

Reverse transcribing all isolated RNA meant expressed TCRB transcripts were sequenced. Sequencing was performed with immunoSEQ multiplex PCR; in TCRdb, only in-frame clones are kept and a portion is missing. The sample consists of about 700,000 clones, roughly 13% of them appearing once. Sequenced input: naive CD4+ T cells from blood. The sequence was obtained from a man in his late teens or twenties with type 1 diabetes. The rearrangement uses TRBV15 and TRBJ2-7; D is possibly TRBD1 or TRBD2 (6 bases each). The CDR3 loop is CATSKPGAHYEQYF. As DNA, the CDR3 is TGTGCCACCAGCAAACCGGGGGCTCACTACGAGCAGTACTTC.